The 12 T cell receptor beta chains given below trace back to one sample, sequenced in a study of molecular identifiers for immune sequencing clone quantification. TCRdb fed the PCR reads into MiXCR, producing one record per CDR3 protein. Of about 320,000 distinct CDR3 sequences in the sample, about a fifth were seen once. The sample consisted of naive CD8+ T cells from blood, with Jurkat cell RNA spiked in. Specified subset: FACS-sorted CD8+CD4-CCR7+CD45RA+ naive T cells. The receptor set was obtained from a human donor in good health. Some libraries in this study had Jurkat cell RNA spiked in.

Concerning this clonotype: A much larger clone lies a single base off, so this may be a read error. This chain links TRBV6-5 with TRBJ2-4, with D unclear. The length of the CDR3 is 18 residues. With 6 bases removed from V and 1 base from J, the gap between germline ends came to 22 bases. The germline V gene has CDR1 MNHEY and CDR2 SVGAGI. The CDR3: CASSPKHPVGSAKNIQYF. The CDR3 DNA follows: TGTGCCAGCAGCCCCAAACACCCGGTGGGTTCCGCCAAAAACATTCAGTACTTC.

Details on this clonotype: A much more abundant neighbour one base away suggests this may be a read error. The V gene is TRBV15, the J gene TRBJ2-7; D remains unclear. Germline V gene data show CDR1 as LNHNV and CDR2 as YYDKDF (reference sequence). The CDR3 sequence is 12 residues long. The CDR3 nucleotides are TGTGCCACCAGCGCAAGCTCCCACGAGCAGTACTTC. Translated, it gives CATSASSHEQYF.

This clonotype has at least ten counts. The chain carries TRBV11-2 and TRBJ2-5; 8 positions agree with TRBD2. The germline V gene encodes CDR1 SGHAT and CDR2 FQNNGV. Trimming removed 5 bases from V and 0 bases from J; junction bases left unmatched: 2. This CDR3 has 14 residues. The CDR3 region is CASSGGGYQETQYF. CDR3 bases: TGTGCCAGCAGCGGCGGGGGGTACCAAGAGACCCAGTACTTC.

This clonotype was recorded at least ten times. The chain combines TRBV7-9 with TRBJ1-1; D ambiguous. Germline-derived CDR1 and CDR2 are SEHNR and FQNEAQ (reference sequence). V was pared by 8 bases and J by 2 bases, with 18 bases between. This CDR3 is built from 15 residues. DNA for the CDR3: TGTGCCAGCGGCGATATGTCCGATCCCAACACTGAAGCTTTCTTT. It is translated as CASGDMSDPNTEAFF.

Details on this clonotype: Being one base from a much bigger clone, this may be a read error. The CDR3 sequence is CAGSQGVSSYEQYF. CDR3 DNA: TGCGCCGGCAGCCAAGGGGTAAGCTCCTACGAGCAGTACTTC. The chain employs TRBV4-3 and TRBJ2-7; tentatively, D is TRBD1 (5 bases). Germline CDR1 is LGHNA and CDR2 is YSLEER. This CDR3 has 14 residues.

Notes on this clonotype: This sequence may be a read error, since a much larger clone differs from it by one base. The chain links TRBV3-1 to TRBJ1-1, with a tentative D call TRBD1 (5 bases). The germline V gene has CDR1 LGHDT and CDR2 YNNKEL (reference sequence). The CDR3 sequence is 14 residues long. The CDR3 here is CASSRRNRNAEAFF. The DNA of the CDR3 is TGTGCCAGCAGCCGCCGGAACAGGAACGCTGAAGCTTTCTTT.

The chain is built from TRBV11-2 and TRBJ2-5; TRBD2 aligns across 8 bases. Germline trimming cut 4 bases from V and 5 bases from J; bases unmatched to any gene: 6. The CDR3 has 14 residues. CDR1 SGHAT and CDR2 FQNNGV come from the germline V gene. The CDR3: CASSSTLAAETQYF. The CDR3 nucleotides are TGTGCCAGCAGCTCCACACTAGCGGCGGAGACCCAGTACTTC.

This clonotype appeared many times. The chain employs TRBV5-4 and TRBJ2-7, with a weak D call TRBD2 (5 bases). V shed 0 bases and J shed 5 bases, with 12 bases lying between them. The CDR3 contains 14 residues. CDR1 and CDR2 (germline): SGHNT, YYREEE (reference sequence). The DNA of the CDR3 is TGTGCCAGCAGCTTGGTAGGAGGTCCCCACGAGCAGTACTTC. As protein: CASSLVGGPHEQYF.

In this sample, this clonotype turned up many times. The chain uses TRBV20-1 and TRBJ2-1, with a possible D match to TRBD2 (5 bases). The CDR3 extends over 14 amino acids. V was cut by 0 bases and J by 4 bases, with 10 bases left in between. CDR1 and CDR2 (germline): DFQATT, SNEGSKA (reference sequence). CDR3 bases: TGCAGTGCTAGAGATAGGGAGAGGTACAATGAGCAGTTCTTC. As protein: CSARDRERYNEQFF.

As regards this clonotype: Possible read error: a much larger clone is one base away. V and J are TRBV28 and TRBJ2-3; 10 nucleotides match TRBD1. The CDR3 runs 14 residues. The germline V gene has CDR1 MDHEN and CDR2 SYDVKM. The CDR3: CASKGQGFTATQYF. In DNA, the CDR3 is TGTGCCAGCAAGGGACAGGGGTTCACAGCTACGCAGTATTTT.

This clonotype appeared a few times. This chain connects TRBV6-5 to TRBJ2-6; D is perhaps TRBD1 (6 bases). In germline, CDR1 is MNHEY, CDR2 SVGAGI. The CDR3 contains 21 residues. Trimming left V 0 bases short and J 0 bases short, with 21 bases between. This CDR3 reads CASSYSPPDPGTFSGANVLTF. Written as DNA, the CDR3 is TGTGCCAGCAGTTACTCACCCCCCGATCCCGGGACATTCTCTGGGGCCAACGTCCTGACTTTC.

To note about this clonotype: Given a much more abundant clone one base away, this may be a read error. Since no conserved phenylalanine or tryptophan closes the CDR3, a read error is the likely cause. The chain has TRBV7-9 and TRBJ1-1, with D possibly TRBD1 on 5 matching bases. Germline V gives CDR1 SEHNR, CDR2 FQNEAQ (reference sequence). This CDR3 region has 15 residues. Trimming stripped 2 bases from V and 4 bases from J, with 14 bases between. CDR3 amino acids: CASSLSFRGGTEAFS. For the CDR3, the DNA is TGTGCCAGCAGCTTATCGTTTCGGGGGGGCACTGAAGCTTTCTCT.